This T cell receptor beta chain was obtained from a study of blood T cell repertoires in COVID-19. On the study more broadly: Italy, Spain and the United States were the sources of the convalescent and acute COVID-19 samples. PBMCs, B-cell-depleted T cells, or T cells were the source of the cDNA or gDNA that made up the material.

The CDR3 runs 14 residues. CDR1 is LNHDA, CDR2 SQIVND, per germline (reference sequence). With V trimmed by 4 bases and J by 6 bases, 4 bases remained unmatched. Original handling: From reference gene primer amplification, estimates of nucleated cell counts were derived. TCRdb keeps only in-frame clones here, not all; method: immunoSEQ multiplex PCR. From that table come the V and J calls and clone size; the DNA was used to work out D and trimming. This sample has roughly 100,000 clones, with 89% found just once. The chain employs TRBV19 and TRBJ2-1; TRBD2 matches 9 bases. This clonotype originated in a woman aged 55 to 70 with acute or convalescent COVID-19. Sequences were obtained from peripheral blood. The CDR3 coding sequence is TGTGCCAGTAGTAGCGGGAGGGCCTCCAATGAGCAGTTCTTC. The encoded protein is CASSSGRASNEQFF. The full variable domain, in which reference TRBV19 and TRBJ2-1 provide the parts outside the CDR3, is DGGITQSPKYLFRKEGQNVTLSCEQNLNHDAMYWYRQDPGQGLRLIYYSQIVNDFQKGDIAEGYSVSREKKESFPLTVTSAQKNPTAFYLCASSSGRASNEQFFGPGTRLTVL.